The next 5 T cell receptor beta chains were all read from a single sample in a study of early T cells in non-severe SARS-CoV-2 infection. TCRdb passed the 5' RACE reads through MiXCR, listing each CDR3 protein once. Here the sample spans 74,000 or so distinct CDR3 sequences, 9.5% to 15% being singletons. The sequenced sample was whole blood. The source is an adult who was a healthcare worker with PCR-confirmed SARS-CoV-2 infection or an uninfected control (not recorded which).

The chain is built from TRBV2 and TRBJ2-1, with D uncertain. Germline V gives CDR1 SNHLY, CDR2 FYNNEI. V was trimmed by 7 bases and J by 0 bases, leaving 13 bases between them. The CDR3 contains 15 residues. CDR3 in amino acids: CASTVWADSYNEQFF. For the CDR3, the DNA is TGTGCCAGCACGGTCTGGGCGGACTCCTACAATGAGCAGTTCTTC.

The chain carries TRBV29-1 and TRBJ1-5; TRBD1 matches 7 bases. CDR1 and CDR2 from the germline V gene are SQVTM and ANQGSEA. Trimming cost V 7 bases and J 7 bases; bases outside gene matches: 10. The CDR3 has 13 residues. As DNA, the CDR3 is TGCAGCGCTAGACAGGGCGTAGAACAGCCCCAGCATTTT. Its translation is CSARQGVEQPQHF.

The V call is TRBV27, the J call TRBJ2-4; D unresolved. Germline values: CDR1 MNHEY, CDR2 SMNVEV (reference sequence). Trimming removed 5 bases at V and 0 bases at J, with 5 bases between. The CDR3 is 13 residues long. This CDR3 is CASSTLAKNIQYF. For the CDR3, the DNA is TGTGCCAGCAGTACCCTAGCCAAAAACATTCAGTACTTC.

This clonotype was seen repeatedly, ten times or more. The chain couples TRBV27 to TRBJ1-1; D is uncertain. This CDR3 region has 12 residues. Trimming cost V 10 bases and J 0 bases, with 9 bases left between them. Germline CDR1 is MNHEY and CDR2 is SMNVEV (reference sequence). CDR3 sequence: CATRSLNTEAFF. CDR3 bases: TGTGCCACCAGAAGTCTGAACACTGAAGCTTTCTTT.

This clonotype has just a few counts. The chain carries TRBV14 and TRBJ1-2; D is undetermined. Germline CDR1 reads SGHDN; CDR2 reads FVKESK. V lost 5 bases, J lost 8 bases, and 15 bases lay in between. This CDR3 contains 13 residues. CDR3 coding DNA: TGTGCCAGCAGCTTAGTCCCTGGTTGGGGCTACACCTTC. This encodes CASSLVPGWGYTF.